A selection of T cell receptor beta chains follows, all from one sample in a study of blood T cell dynamics during melanoma immunotherapy. Clones were read by immunoSEQ multiplex PCR, and TCRdb kept only the in-frame ones, dropping some. Of 9,100 or so clones in the sample, just over 85% were seen once. Sequencing used blood, obtained from a patient treated with checkpoint blockade. The receptors shown here come from a human donor with melanoma. Both conserved end residues are part of each CDR3. The D gene is left open where the match is weak. Some rows have no size entry. The others give once, few or many, or a class for an expanded clone.

V gene: TRBV29-1
clone size: .
J gene: TRBJ2-7
D gene: TRBD2
CDR3 protein: CSARLAGGLSYEQYF
CDR3 DNA: TGCAGCGCCCGCCTAGCGGGGGGGCTCTCCTACGAGCAGTACTTC

V gene: TRBV6-6
clone size: .
J gene: TRBJ2-3
D gene: .
CDR3 protein: CASGGADTQYF
CDR3 DNA: TGTGCCAGCGGGGGCGCAGATACGCAGTATTTT

V gene: TRBV28
clone size: once
J gene: TRBJ1-1
D gene: .
CDR3 protein: CASRARVGVEAFF
CDR3 DNA: TGTGCCAGCAGAGCGAGGGTCGGGGTTGAGGCTTTCTTT

V gene: TRBV6-5
clone size: .
J gene: TRBJ2-7
D gene: .
CDR3 protein: CASSYEVRDTYEQYF
CDR3 DNA: TGTGCCAGCAGTTACGAAGTCAGGGACACCTACGAGCAGTACTTC

V gene: TRBV6-1
clone size: .
J gene: TRBJ1-3
D gene: TRBD1
CDR3 protein: CATLLDRAGNTIYF
CDR3 DNA: TGTGCCACCCTATTAGACAGGGCTGGAAACACCATATATTTT

V gene: TRBV5-1
clone size: .
J gene: TRBJ2-7
D gene: .
CDR3 protein: CASSLAPGGQNEQYF
CDR3 DNA: TGCGCCAGCAGCTTGGCCCCAGGGGGGCAAAACGAGCAGTACTTC

V gene: TRBV7-8
clone size: once
J gene: TRBJ2-1
D gene: .
CDR3 protein: CASSPRGRNEQFF
CDR3 DNA: TGTGCCAGCAGCCCTCGGGGGCGGAATGAGCAGTTCTTC

V gene: TRBV5-1
clone size: .
J gene: TRBJ2-1
D gene: .
CDR3 protein: CASSLWAESSYNEQFF
CDR3 DNA: TGCGCCAGCAGCTTGTGGGCCGAGAGCTCCTACAATGAGCAGTTCTTC

V gene: TRBV6-5
clone size: .
J gene: TRBJ2-1
D gene: .
CDR3 protein: CASGPFHEQFF
CDR3 DNA: TGTGCCAGCGGTCCTTTCCATGAGCAGTTCTTC

V gene: TRBV29-1
clone size: few
J gene: TRBJ1-1
D gene: .
CDR3 protein: CSVETEPYTEAFF
CDR3 DNA: TGCAGCGTTGAAACGGAACCCTACACTGAAGCTTTCTTT

V gene: TRBV6-5
clone size: .
J gene: TRBJ1-4
D gene: .
CDR3 protein: CASSLNRATNEKLFF
CDR3 DNA: TGTGCCAGCAGTCTCAACAGAGCAACTAATGAAAAACTGTTTTTT

V gene: TRBV7-8
clone size: few
J gene: TRBJ1-5
D gene: .
CDR3 protein: CASSSVGGRSNQPQHF
CDR3 DNA: TGTGCCAGCAGCTCAGTCGGGGGGCGCAGCAATCAGCCCCAGCATTTT

V gene: TRBV5-1
clone size: .
J gene: TRBJ2-4
D gene: .
CDR3 protein: CASRMTGRENIQYF
CDR3 DNA: TGCGCCAGCAGGATGACGGGGCGCGAAAACATTCAGTACTTC

V gene: TRBV11-2
clone size: once
J gene: TRBJ2-2
D gene: .
CDR3 protein: CASSLGTNTGELFF
CDR3 DNA: TGTGCCAGCAGCTTAGGGACTAACACCGGGGAGCTGTTTTTT

V gene: TRBV5-6
clone size: .
J gene: TRBJ1-5
D gene: .
CDR3 protein: CASSLAMWGAQPQHF
CDR3 DNA: TGTGCCAGCAGCTTGGCGATGTGGGGGGCTCAGCCCCAGCATTTT

V gene: TRBV14
clone size: .
J gene: TRBJ2-3
D gene: .
CDR3 protein: CASSPKGGRPLDTQYF
CDR3 DNA: TGTGCCAGCAGCCCGAAGGGTGGGAGGCCGCTTGATACGCAGTATTTT

V gene: TRBV28
clone size: .
J gene: TRBJ1-6
D gene: .
CDR3 protein: CASSRGTFPTLHF
CDR3 DNA: TGTGCCAGCAGCCGAGGGACCTTCCCCACCCTCCACTTT

V gene: TRBV28
clone size: .
J gene: TRBJ1-4
D gene: .
CDR3 protein: CASISRGGEKLFF
CDR3 DNA: TGTGCCAGCATCTCGAGGGGCGGCGAAAAACTGTTTTTT

V gene: TRBV28
clone size: .
J gene: TRBJ2-7
D gene: .
CDR3 protein: CASTSPGIVDEQYF
CDR3 DNA: TGTGCCAGCACCTCCCCTGGGATCGTCGACGAGCAGTACTTC

V gene: TRBV10-3
clone size: .
J gene: TRBJ2-5
D gene: TRBD2
CDR3 protein: CAISPGTSGGGETQYF
CDR3 DNA: TGTGCCATCAGCCCCGGGACTAGCGGGGGGGGTGAGACCCAGTACTTC

V gene: TRBV6-1
clone size: .
J gene: TRBJ1-4
D gene: .
CDR3 protein: CASSGGARDYNEKLFF
CDR3 DNA: TGTGCCAGCAGTGGGGGGGCCCGGGACTACAATGAAAAACTGTTTTTT

V gene: TRBV11-3
clone size: few
J gene: TRBJ2-7
D gene: TRBD2
CDR3 protein: CASSSRRGTSGGGNYEQYF
CDR3 DNA: TGTGCCAGCAGCTCACGGCGAGGGACTAGCGGGGGGGGTAACTACGAGCAGTACTTC

V gene: TRBV6-1
clone size: .
J gene: TRBJ2-3
D gene: TRBD2
CDR3 protein: CASTGGDLGDTQYF
CDR3 DNA: TGTGCCAGCACCGGGGGGGATCTTGGAGATACGCAGTATTTT

V gene: TRBV30
clone size: .
J gene: TRBJ2-7
D gene: .
CDR3 protein: CAWSVGGPADEQYF
CDR3 DNA: TGTGCCTGGAGTGTTGGGGGCCCCGCTGACGAGCAGTACTTC

V gene: TRBV18
clone size: .
J gene: TRBJ2-3
D gene: .
CDR3 protein: CASSPMGGTDTQYF
CDR3 DNA: TGTGCCAGCTCACCGATGGGCGGGACAGATACGCAGTATTTT

V gene: TRBV27
clone size: once
J gene: TRBJ2-3
D gene: TRBD1
CDR3 protein: CASSPGTGGYTQYF
CDR3 DNA: TGTGCCAGCAGCCCCGGGACAGGGGGTTATACGCAGTATTTT

V gene: TRBV25-1
clone size: .
J gene: TRBJ1-3
D gene: .
CDR3 protein: CASSEASGISSGNTIYF
CDR3 DNA: TGTGCCAGCAGTGAAGCCTCAGGGATTAGCTCTGGAAACACCATATATTTT

V gene: TRBV5-4
clone size: .
J gene: TRBJ1-3
D gene: TRBD1
CDR3 protein: CASSQSRGTGNTIYF
CDR3 DNA: TGTGCCAGCAGCCAAAGCAGGGGGACTGGAAACACCATATATTTT

V gene: TRBV30
clone size: .
J gene: TRBJ1-6
D gene: .
CDR3 protein: CAWSTTVAGKMPPLHF
CDR3 DNA: TGTGCCTGGAGTACTACCGTGGCAGGCAAAATGCCACCCCTCCACTTT

V gene: TRBV14
clone size: .
J gene: TRBJ2-2
D gene: .
CDR3 protein: CASSQGSTRYTGELFF
CDR3 DNA: TGTGCCAGCAGCCAAGGGTCGACACGATACACCGGGGAGCTGTTTTTT

V gene: TRBV7-9
clone size: .
J gene: TRBJ1-1
D gene: .
CDR3 protein: CASSHPERLAEAFF
CDR3 DNA: TGTGCCAGCAGCCACCCCGAAAGGTTAGCTGAAGCTTTCTTT

V gene: TRBV27
clone size: .
J gene: TRBJ1-1
D gene: TRBD1
CDR3 protein: CASTFTTGGNTEAFF
CDR3 DNA: TGTGCCAGCACCTTTACGACAGGGGGCAACACTGAAGCTTTCTTT

V gene: TRBV6-4
clone size: .
J gene: TRBJ1-1
D gene: TRBD1
CDR3 protein: CASSSRTGRSEAFF
CDR3 DNA: TGTGCCAGCAGTTCAAGGACAGGGAGGTCTGAAGCTTTCTTT

V gene: TRBV25-1
clone size: few
J gene: TRBJ2-7
D gene: TRBD1
CDR3 protein: CASSESGQGYEQYF
CDR3 DNA: TGTGCCAGCAGTGAATCTGGACAGGGGTACGAGCAGTACTTC

V gene: TRBV5-5
clone size: .
J gene: TRBJ2-5
D gene: .
CDR3 protein: CASSFGLQETQYF
CDR3 DNA: TGTGCCAGCAGCTTCGGGCTCCAAGAGACCCAGTACTTC

V gene: TRBV7-2
clone size: .
J gene: TRBJ1-5
D gene: .
CDR3 protein: CASSLRGSQPQHF
CDR3 DNA: TGTGCCAGCAGCTTGAGGGGGTCCCAGCCCCAGCATTTT

V gene: TRBV10-1
clone size: few
J gene: TRBJ1-1
D gene: .
CDR3 protein: CASSDTGTMNTEAFF
CDR3 DNA: TGCGCCAGCAGTGACACAGGGACCATGAACACTGAAGCTTTCTTT

V gene: TRBV19
clone size: .
J gene: TRBJ2-7
D gene: .
CDR3 protein: CASSEFTGSFYF
CDR3 DNA: TGTGCCAGTAGCGAATTCACAGGAAGCTTCTACTTC

V gene: TRBV18
clone size: .
J gene: TRBJ1-1
D gene: .
CDR3 protein: CASSPQTGTTEAFF
CDR3 DNA: TGTGCCAGCTCACCTCAAACCGGGACTACTGAAGCTTTCTTT

V gene: TRBV15
clone size: few
J gene: TRBJ2-7
D gene: .
CDR3 protein: CATSRDWDEQYF
CDR3 DNA: TGTGCCACCAGCAGAGATTGGGACGAGCAGTACTTC

V gene: TRBV18
clone size: .
J gene: TRBJ2-7
D gene: .
CDR3 protein: CASSQGQGEQYF
CDR3 DNA: TGTGCCAGCTCACAAGGACAAGGCGAGCAGTACTTC

V gene: TRBV5-1
clone size: .
J gene: TRBJ2-3
D gene: .
CDR3 protein: CASSLGSWEDTQYF
CDR3 DNA: TGCGCCAGCAGCCTCGGGTCCTGGGAAGATACGCAGTATTTT

V gene: TRBV7-6
clone size: .
J gene: TRBJ2-3
D gene: TRBD2
CDR3 protein: CASSTDGGGIDTQYF
CDR3 DNA: TGTGCCAGCAGCACCGACGGCGGGGGGATAGATACGCAGTATTTT

V gene: TRBV9
clone size: .
J gene: TRBJ2-2
D gene: .
CDR3 protein: CASSVGNTGELFF
CDR3 DNA: TGTGCCAGCAGCGTAGGTAACACCGGGGAGCTGTTTTTT

V gene: TRBV15
clone size: .
J gene: TRBJ2-3
D gene: TRBD1
CDR3 protein: CATSRDDRGADTQYF
CDR3 DNA: TGTGCCACCAGCAGAGATGACAGGGGGGCAGATACGCAGTATTTT

V gene: TRBV4-1
clone size: few
J gene: TRBJ1-1
D gene: .
CDR3 protein: CASSQDMVNTEAFF
CDR3 DNA: TGCGCCAGCAGCCAAGATATGGTGAACACTGAAGCTTTCTTT

V gene: TRBV5-6
clone size: .
J gene: TRBJ1-3
D gene: TRBD1
CDR3 protein: CASSPNPRDRGRLGNTIYF
CDR3 DNA: TGTGCCAGCAGCCCTAACCCTAGGGACAGGGGAAGATTAGGAAACACCATATATTTT

V gene: TRBV28
clone size: once
J gene: TRBJ1-1
D gene: .
CDR3 protein: CASRARGGVEAFF
CDR3 DNA: TGTGCCAGCAGAGCGAGGGGCGGGGTTGAGGCTTTCTTT

V gene: TRBV5-1
clone size: once
J gene: TRBJ1-6
D gene: .
CDR3 protein: CASSLAPESSYNSPLHF
CDR3 DNA: TGCGCCAGCAGCTTGGCCCCTGAGAGCTCCTATAATTCACCCCTCCACTTT